These 26 T cell receptor beta chains originate from one sample sequenced in a study of post-analysis software for immune sequencing data. Their target antigens are unknown. Unique molecular identifiers featured in each of the TCR beta cDNA libraries. TCRdb itself ran the PCR reads through MiXCR, one entry per CDR3 protein. The sample includes fewer than 900,000 distinct CDR3 sequences, around 46% seen only once; the top ten take 4.9%. Notes on the study in general: Controls showed lower frequencies than patients for roughly 5 TRBV segments, and TRBV5-6, TRBV5-1 and TRBV20-1 were among these.

Input material: blood. These receptors were taken from a girl aged 5 to 17 with multiple sclerosis.

The chain is built from TRBV7-9 and TRBJ2-5; 13 nucleotides align to TRBD2. Unmatched junction bases numbered 7, after V lost 6 bases and J lost 3 bases. The germline V gene encodes CDR1 SEHNR and CDR2 FQNEAQ (reference sequence). This CDR3 has 16 residues. CDR3 amino acids: CASRPTSGRGEETQYF. The CDR3 DNA follows: TGTGCCAGCAGACCAACTAGCGGGAGGGGGGAAGAGACCCAGTACTTC.

The chain recombines TRBV5-1 with TRBJ2-1, with 11 bases matching TRBD2. This CDR3 region has 17 residues. Germline CDR1 and CDR2: SGHRS and YFSETQ. With V trimmed by 1 base and J by 6 bases, 9 bases remained unmatched. CDR3 nucleotide sequence: TGCGCCAGCAGCTTGACTAGCGGGAGTGTGATGGGCAATGAGCAGTTCTTC. Translating gives CASSLTSGSVMGNEQFF.

V and J are TRBV6-5 and TRBJ1-1, with D perhaps TRBD1 (5 bases). V dropped 2 bases and J dropped 8 bases, with 12 bases sitting between them. The germline V gene encodes CDR1 MNHEY and CDR2 SVGAGI. The CDR3 contains 13 residues. This chain's CDR3 is CASSYGTLGEAFF. The CDR3 bases are TGTGCCAGCAGTTACGGGACCCTCGGGGAAGCTTTCTTT.

This sequence joins TRBV6-5 and TRBJ1-1, with D perhaps matching TRBD1 (5 bases). The length of the CDR3 is 15 residues. The V and J ends lost 1 base and 0 bases respectively, with 9 bases between them. CDR1 MNHEY and CDR2 SVGAGI come from the germline V gene. DNA for the CDR3: TGTGCCAGCAGTTACTTCGCAGGGATGAACACTGAAGCTTTCTTT. As protein: CASSYFAGMNTEAFF.

A few counts support this clonotype. The V call is TRBV7-2, the J call TRBJ2-3; D remains ambiguous. Trimming pared 1 base from V and 7 bases from J, leaving 15 bases between. CDR1 and CDR2 (germline): SGHTA, FQGNSA. This CDR3 has 15 amino acids. The CDR3 sequence is CASSLEQSQFHTQYF. CDR3 DNA: TGTGCCAGCAGCTTAGAACAAAGCCAATTCCATACGCAGTATTTT. Full variable domain (missing parts from reference TRBV7-2 and TRBJ2-3): GAGVSQSPSNKVTEKGKDVELRCDPISGHTALYWYRQSLGQGLEFLIYFQGNSAPDKSGLPSDRFSAERTGGSVSTLTIQRTQQEDSAVYLCASSLEQSQFHTQYFGPGTRLTVL.

The J gene is TRBJ2-7, the V gene TRBV7-9, with D possibly matching TRBD2 (6 bases). The CDR3 length is 13 residues. Germline V CDR1 and CDR2: SEHNR, FQNEAQ (reference sequence). The chain's CDR3 is CVGREEGNNEQYF. In DNA form, the CDR3 reads TGTGTAGGAAGGGAGGAGGGGAACAATGAGCAGTACTTC. Full variable domain (rest looked up from reference TRBV7-9 and TRBJ2-7): DTGVSQNPRHKITKRGQNVTFRCDPISEHNRLYWYRQTLGQGPEFLTYFQNEAQLEKSRLLSDRFSAERPKGSFSTLEIQRTEQGDSAMYLCVGREEGNNEQYFGPGTRLTVT.

The chain recombines TRBV7-9 with TRBJ1-3; 9 positions match TRBD1. The germline CDR1 and CDR2 sequences are SEHNR and FQNEAQ (reference sequence). The CDR3 contains 16 residues. The V and J ends lost 5 bases and 1 base, in that order; junction bases with no gene match: 6. The CDR3 protein is CASSHRTGESGNTIYF. The CDR3 DNA is TGTGCCAGCAGCCACCGGACAGGGGAGTCTGGAAACACCATATATTTT.

This clonotype was found a few times. A read error may account for a junction end that differs from germline. The chain has TRBV7-7 and TRBJ2-1, with D possibly TRBD2 on 6 matching bases. CDR3 length equals 14 residues. Germline V gene sequence: CDR1 SSHAT, CDR2 FNYEAQ (reference sequence). CDR3 sequence reads: CASSPNSGSNEQFF. The CDR3 bases are TGTGCTAGCAGCCCAAATTCCGGGAGCAATGAGCAGTTCTTC.

The chain uses TRBV20-1 and TRBJ2-1; 13 nucleotides agree with TRBD2. The junction had 9 bases not matched to a gene; V was cut back by 6 bases and J by 1 base. The CDR3 loop spans 17 amino acids. Germline V CDR1 and CDR2: DFQATT, SNEGSKA (reference sequence). DNA for the CDR3: TGCAGTGCGAGGACTAGCGGGAGCTCCGGGTCCTACAATGAGCAGTTCTTC. This translates into CSARTSGSSGSYNEQFF.

The chain links TRBV29-1 to TRBJ2-7, with 10 positions matching TRBD2. The CDR3 spans 13 residues. V lost 3 bases and J lost 2; bases outside the gene matches: 1. The germline V gene encodes CDR1 SQVTM and CDR2 ANQGSEA. This CDR3 is CSVDSGGPYEQYF. Here the CDR3 DNA reads TGCAGCGTTGATAGCGGGGGGCCCTACGAGCAGTACTTC.

CDR3: CSARGGWTDTQYF. The CDR3 DNA is TGCAGTGCTAGGGGGGGTTGGACAGATACGCAGTATTTT. The rearrangement uses TRBV20-1 and TRBJ2-3, with a tentative D call TRBD2 (6 bases). Germline V lookup: CDR1 DFQATT, CDR2 SNEGSKA (reference sequence). With 3 bases removed from V and 3 bases from J, the gap between germline ends came to 10 bases. The CDR3 totals 13 residues.

In its sample, this clonotype was seen a few times. A junction end diverges from the germline sequence, so it may reflect a read error. The chain combines TRBV6-1 with TRBJ1-2; no clear D. The CDR3 loop spans 15 amino acids. CDR1 is MNHNS, CDR2 SASEGT, per germline. CDR3 amino acids: CASSEQPFNPFGYIF. CDR3 DNA sequence: TGTGCCAGCAGTGAACAGCCCTTTAACCCCTTTGGCTACATCTTC.

This clonotype was seen only a few times. The rearrangement uses TRBV11-2 and TRBJ2-3; D might be TRBD2 (6 bases). This CDR3 is 14 amino acids long. Germline CDR1 SGHAT, CDR2 FQNNGV. Trimming cost V 8 bases and J 0 bases, with 12 bases left between them. The CDR3 region is CASGLGTSTDTQYF. CDR3 bases: TGTGCCAGCGGCCTTGGGACTAGCACAGATACGCAGTATTTT. The full variable domain, its missing parts supplied by reference TRBV11-2 and TRBJ2-3, is EAGVAQSPRYKIIEKRQSVAFWCNPISGHATLYWYQQILGQGPKLLIQFQNNGVVDDSQLPKDRFSAERLKGVDSTLKIQPAKLEDSAVYLCASGLGTSTDTQYFGPGTRLTVL.

The chain joins TRBV20-1 to TRBJ2-1, with TRBD2 matching over 8 bases. V was pared by 0 bases and J by 8 bases, with 15 bases of the junction left unmatched. Germline loops: CDR1 DFQATT, CDR2 SNEGSKA (reference sequence). CDR3 length: 17 residues. CDR3 residues: CSARDLRRLASSYEQFF. For the CDR3, the DNA is TGCAGTGCTAGAGATCTCAGAAGACTAGCGTCAAGTTATGAGCAGTTCTTC.

As for this clonotype: Likely a read error: the CDR3 ends without its conserved phenylalanine or tryptophan. This chain joins TRBV29-1 and TRBJ1-5; 10 bases are shared with TRBD1. The CDR3 covers 15 residues. Looked up from germline, CDR1 is SQVTM and CDR2 is ANQGSEA. After removal of 5 bases from V and 4 bases from J, the junction contained 8 bases not matched to a gene. CDR3 sequence reads: CSVSPGTGVNQPQHV. CDR3 sequence (DNA): TGCAGCGTTTCCCCTGGGACAGGGGTAAATCAGCCCCAGCATGTT.

The chain joins TRBV7-9 to TRBJ1-1; D call uncertain. Germline CDR1 is SEHNR and CDR2 is FQNEAQ (reference sequence). V was shortened by 4 bases and J by 7 bases, with 7 bases between the two germline ends. This CDR3 region has 11 residues. The CDR3 sequence is CASSSEGEAFF. DNA of the CDR3: TGTGCCAGCAGCTCAGAGGGTGAAGCTTTCTTT.

The chain combines TRBV27 with TRBJ1-2; 11 nucleotides align to TRBD1. There are 13 residues in the CDR3. Trimming removed 6 bases from V and 7 bases from J; junction bases left unmatched: 4. From germline, CDR1 is MNHEY and CDR2 SMNVEV (reference sequence). In DNA, the CDR3 is TGTGCCAGCAGACTCGGGACAGGGGGTGGCTACACCTTC. Its translation: CASRLGTGGGYTF.

This chain joins TRBV7-3 and TRBJ2-3; D tentatively fits TRBD1 or TRBD2 (7 bases each). There are 14 residues in the CDR3. V lost 2 bases to trimming and J lost 6 bases, with 12 bases between them. Germline assignment: CDR1 SGHTA and CDR2 FQGTGA. The DNA of the CDR3 is TGTGCCAGCAGCTTACAGGGGGGGCCCGATACGCAGTATTTT. The encoded protein is CASSLQGGPDTQYF.

The rearrangement uses TRBV30 and TRBJ2-1; TRBD1 matches at 7 bases. The CDR3 spans 15 residues. Losses at the gene ends were 0 bases for V and 4 bases for J; bases not matched to a gene: 6. Per germline, CDR1 GTSNPN and CDR2 SVGIG (reference sequence). For the CDR3, the DNA is TGTGCCTGGAGTGTACGGGACAGAGAATACAATGAGCAGTTCTTC. Amino acids: CAWSVRDREYNEQFF.

The chain has TRBV27 and TRBJ2-7; 8 bases are shared with TRBD2. CDR1 and CDR2 (germline): MNHEY, SMNVEV (reference sequence). This CDR3 is built from 15 residues. V trimming: 1 base; J trimming: 3 bases; junction bases outside the gene matches: 5. The CDR3 protein is CASSLFSGTNYEQYF. Written as DNA, the CDR3 is TGTGCCAGCAGTTTATTTAGCGGGACAAACTACGAGCAGTACTTC.

This sequence joins TRBV11-2 and TRBJ2-1; TRBD2 matches at 11 bases. Germline trimming cut 0 bases from V and 8 bases from J; bases unmatched to any gene: 3. Germline lookup yields CDR1 SGHAT and CDR2 FQNNGV. The CDR3 has 15 amino acids. CDR3 sequence (DNA): TGTGCCAGCAGCTTAGATTTTAGCGGGAGGGATGAGCAGTTCTTC. It codes for CASSLDFSGRDEQFF.

This clonotype was recorded a few times. The chain is built from TRBV7-2 and TRBJ2-4; TRBD1 aligns across 9 bases. The J call may be mistaken, given a closer DNA end match to TRBJ2-7. The CDR3 covers 13 residues. The germline V gene encodes CDR1 SGHTA and CDR2 FQGNSA. Written as DNA, the CDR3 is TGTGCCAGCATCCCGGACAGGGGTTACGAGCAGTACTTC. Residues: CASIPDRGYEQYF.

The rearrangement joins TRBV20-1 to TRBJ2-3; TRBD2 matches at 13 bases. With 5 bases clipped from V and 3 bases from J, the junction kept 20 bases outside the gene matches. This CDR3 has 20 amino acids. CDR1 DFQATT and CDR2 SNEGSKA come from the germline V gene (reference sequence). In nucleotides, the CDR3 is TGCAGTGCTCATCCGGGACTAGCGGGGAATGTAGGAACGCGGACAGATACGCAGTATTTT. It specifies CSAHPGLAGNVGTRTDTQYF.

The chain couples TRBV25-1 to TRBJ2-3; a weak D match, TRBD2 (5 bases). The V and J ends lost 4 bases and 3 bases respectively, with 14 bases between them. Germline-derived CDR1 and CDR2 are MGHDK and SYGVNS. The CDR3 covers 15 residues. The CDR3 is CASSGFSGGTDTQYF. In DNA, the CDR3 is TGTGCCAGCAGTGGATTTAGTGGCGGGACAGATACGCAGTATTTT.

At least ten counts were recorded for this clonotype. This sequence joins TRBV29-1 and TRBJ1-2, with D possibly matching TRBD1 (6 bases). Germline-derived CDR1 and CDR2 are SQVTM and ANQGSEA. CDR3 size: 13 residues. The CDR3 sequence: CALGGQGNYGYTF. The CDR3 nucleotides are TGCGCTTTAGGGGGGCAGGGGAACTATGGCTACACCTTC.

This clonotype came up a few times. The V and J genes are TRBV28 and TRBJ2-5, with D uncertain. Germline V CDR1 and CDR2: MDHEN, SYDVKM. This CDR3 region has 13 residues. The V end lost 5 bases, the J end lost 1 base, and 8 bases lay between the germline ends. CDR3 sequence reads: CASSGGRQETQYF. The CDR3, as DNA: TGTGCCAGCAGTGGCGGTCGCCAAGAGACCCAGTACTTC. Full variable domain (remainder filled in from reference TRBV28 and TRBJ2-5): DVKVTQSSRYLVKRTGEKVFLECVQDMDHENMFWYRQDPGLGLRLIYFSYDVKMKEKGDIPEGYSVSREKKERFSLILESASTNQTSMYLCASSGGRQETQYFGPGTRLLVL.